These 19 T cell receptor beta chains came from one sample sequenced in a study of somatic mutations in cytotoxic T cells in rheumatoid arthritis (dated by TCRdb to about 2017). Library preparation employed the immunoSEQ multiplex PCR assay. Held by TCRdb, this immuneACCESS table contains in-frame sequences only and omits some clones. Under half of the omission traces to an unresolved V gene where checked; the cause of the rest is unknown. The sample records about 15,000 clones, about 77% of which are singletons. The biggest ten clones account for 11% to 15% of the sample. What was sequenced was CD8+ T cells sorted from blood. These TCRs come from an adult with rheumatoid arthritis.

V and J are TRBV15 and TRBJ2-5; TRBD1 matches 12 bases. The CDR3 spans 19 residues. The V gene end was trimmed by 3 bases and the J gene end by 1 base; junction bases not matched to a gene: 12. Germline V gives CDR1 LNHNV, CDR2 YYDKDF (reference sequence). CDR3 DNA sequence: TGTGCCACCAGCAGCCCGCTGGGCGGGGACAGGGGGCTCCAAGAGACCCAGTACTTC. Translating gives CATSSPLGGDRGLQETQYF. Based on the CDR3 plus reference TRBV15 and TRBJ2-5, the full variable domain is DAMVIQNPRYQVTQFGKPVTLSCSQTLNHNVMYWYQQKSSQAPKLLFHYYDKDFNNEADTPDNFQSRRPNTSFCFLDIRSPGLGDTAMYLCATSSPLGGDRGLQETQYFGPGTRLLVL.

This CDR3 is CASSLGGDTNTGELFF. In DNA form, the CDR3 reads TGTGCCAGCAGCTTGGGCGGAGATACGAACACCGGGGAGCTGTTTTTT. The chain has TRBV5-4 and TRBJ2-2; no definite D call. V lost 0 bases and J lost 0, with 9 bases in between. Germline lookup yields CDR1 SGHNT and CDR2 YYREEE (reference sequence). The CDR3 is 16 amino acids.

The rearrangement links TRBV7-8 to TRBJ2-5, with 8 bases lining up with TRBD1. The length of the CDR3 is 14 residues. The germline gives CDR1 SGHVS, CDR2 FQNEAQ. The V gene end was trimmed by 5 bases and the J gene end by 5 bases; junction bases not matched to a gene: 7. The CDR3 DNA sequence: TGTGCCAGCAGCACGCAGGGGGCGAGGGAGACCCAGTACTTC. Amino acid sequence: CASSTQGARETQYF.

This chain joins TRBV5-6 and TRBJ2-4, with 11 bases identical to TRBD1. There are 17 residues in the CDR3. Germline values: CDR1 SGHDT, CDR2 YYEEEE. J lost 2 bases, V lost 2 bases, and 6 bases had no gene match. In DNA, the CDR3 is TGTGCCAGCAGCTTAGCAGGGACAGGGGGACCCAAAAACATTCAGTACTTC. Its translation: CASSLAGTGGPKNIQYF.

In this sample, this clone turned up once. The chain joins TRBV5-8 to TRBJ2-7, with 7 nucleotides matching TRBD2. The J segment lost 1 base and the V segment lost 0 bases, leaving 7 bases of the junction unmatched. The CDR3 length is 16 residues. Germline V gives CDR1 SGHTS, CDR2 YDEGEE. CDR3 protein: CASSLEGLAASYEQYF. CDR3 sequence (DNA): TGTGCCAGCAGCTTGGAGGGGCTAGCGGCTTCCTACGAGCAGTACTTC.

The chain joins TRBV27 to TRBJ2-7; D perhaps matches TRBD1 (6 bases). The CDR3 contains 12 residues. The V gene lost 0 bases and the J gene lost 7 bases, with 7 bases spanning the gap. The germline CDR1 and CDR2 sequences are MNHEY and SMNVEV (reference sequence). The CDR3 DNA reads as TGTGCCAGCAGTTTATCGGGGGCGGAGCAGTACTTC. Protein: CASSLSGAEQYF.

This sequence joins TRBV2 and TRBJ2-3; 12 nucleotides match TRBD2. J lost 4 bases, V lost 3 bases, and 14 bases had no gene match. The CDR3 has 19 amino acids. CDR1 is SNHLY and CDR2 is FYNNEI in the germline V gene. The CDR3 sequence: CASSDERGLTSGRSDTQYF. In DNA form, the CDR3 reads TGTGCCAGCAGTGACGAGCGGGGGTTGACTAGCGGGAGATCAGATACGCAGTATTTT.

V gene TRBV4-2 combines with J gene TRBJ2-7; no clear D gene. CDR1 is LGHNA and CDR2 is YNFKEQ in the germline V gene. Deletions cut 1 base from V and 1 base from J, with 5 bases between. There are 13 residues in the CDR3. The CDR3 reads CASSQGRSYEQYF. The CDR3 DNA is TGTGCCAGCAGCCAAGGCAGGTCCTACGAGCAGTACTTC.

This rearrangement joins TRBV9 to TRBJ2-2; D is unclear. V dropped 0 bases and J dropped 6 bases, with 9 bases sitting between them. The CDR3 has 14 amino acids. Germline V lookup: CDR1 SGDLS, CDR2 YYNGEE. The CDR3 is CASSVDLGSGELFF. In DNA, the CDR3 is TGTGCCAGCAGCGTAGATTTGGGTTCCGGGGAGCTGTTTTTT.

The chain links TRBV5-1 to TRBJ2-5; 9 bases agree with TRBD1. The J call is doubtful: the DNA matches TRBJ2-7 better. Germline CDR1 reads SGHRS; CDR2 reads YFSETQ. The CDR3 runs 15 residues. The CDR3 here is CASSFGTGMTYEQYF. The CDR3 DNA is TGCGCCAGCAGCTTTGGGACAGGGATGACCTACGAGCAGTACTTC.

The CDR3 region has the DNA TGTGCCAGCAGCCCGACAGGGGATAGCAATCAGCCCCAGCATTTT. It encodes CASSPTGDSNQPQHF. The chain combines TRBV7-8 with TRBJ1-5; 8 bases align to TRBD1. The length of the CDR3 is 15 residues. The V gene end was trimmed by 5 bases and the J gene end by 0 bases; junction bases not matched to a gene: 3. Germline CDR1 is SGHVS and CDR2 is FQNEAQ.

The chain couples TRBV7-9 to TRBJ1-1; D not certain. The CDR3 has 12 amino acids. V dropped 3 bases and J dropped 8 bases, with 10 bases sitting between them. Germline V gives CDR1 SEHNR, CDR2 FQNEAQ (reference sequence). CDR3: CASSFGWSEAFF. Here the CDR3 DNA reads TGTGCCAGCAGCTTCGGGTGGTCGGAAGCTTTCTTT.

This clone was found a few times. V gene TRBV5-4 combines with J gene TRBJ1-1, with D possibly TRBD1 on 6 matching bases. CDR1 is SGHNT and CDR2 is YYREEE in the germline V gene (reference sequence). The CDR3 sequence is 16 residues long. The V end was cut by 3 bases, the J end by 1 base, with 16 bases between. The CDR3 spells CASSSDRFVRNTEAFF. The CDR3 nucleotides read TGTGCCAGCAGCTCCGACAGGTTCGTGAGGAACACTGAAGCTTTCTTT.

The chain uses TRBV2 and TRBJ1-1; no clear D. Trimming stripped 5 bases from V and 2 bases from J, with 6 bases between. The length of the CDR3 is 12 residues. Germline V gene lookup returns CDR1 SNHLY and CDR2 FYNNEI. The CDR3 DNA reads TGTGCCAGCAGTCCGGGAAACACTGAAGCTTTCTTT. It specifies CASSPGNTEAFF.

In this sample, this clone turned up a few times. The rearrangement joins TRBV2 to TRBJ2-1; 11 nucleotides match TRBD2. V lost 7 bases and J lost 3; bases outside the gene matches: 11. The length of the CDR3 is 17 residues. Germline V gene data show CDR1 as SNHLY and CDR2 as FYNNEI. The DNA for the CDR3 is TGTGCCAGCAATACAAGACTAGCGGGAAACCTCTACAATGAGCAGTTCTTC. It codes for CASNTRLAGNLYNEQFF.

In DNA form, the CDR3 reads TGTGCCAGCAGCTTGACGGAACCCATGAACACTGAAGCTTTCTTT. This encodes CASSLTEPMNTEAFF. V gene TRBV27 combines with J gene TRBJ1-1; no reliable D call. V lost 6 bases and J lost 0, with 14 bases in between. Per germline, CDR1 MNHEY and CDR2 SMNVEV (reference sequence). The CDR3 covers 15 residues.

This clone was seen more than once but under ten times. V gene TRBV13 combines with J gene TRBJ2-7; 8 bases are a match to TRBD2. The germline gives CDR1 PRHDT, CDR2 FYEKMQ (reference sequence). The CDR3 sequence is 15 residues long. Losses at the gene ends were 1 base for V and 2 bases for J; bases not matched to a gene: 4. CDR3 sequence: CASSLAGGGTYEQYF. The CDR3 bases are TGTGCCAGCAGCTTAGCGGGAGGGGGGACCTACGAGCAGTACTTC.

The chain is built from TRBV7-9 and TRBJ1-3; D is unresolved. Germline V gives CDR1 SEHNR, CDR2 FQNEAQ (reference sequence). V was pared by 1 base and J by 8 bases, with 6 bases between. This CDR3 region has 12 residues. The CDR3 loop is CASSLGPDTIYF. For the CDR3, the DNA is TGTGCCAGCAGCTTAGGGCCCGACACCATATATTTT.

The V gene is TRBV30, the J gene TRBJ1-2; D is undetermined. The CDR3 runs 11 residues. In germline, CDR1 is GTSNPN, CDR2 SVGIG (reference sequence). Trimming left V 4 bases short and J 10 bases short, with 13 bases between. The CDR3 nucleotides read TGTGCCTGGAAGGCCAGCCTAGACTACACCTTC. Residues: CAWKASLDYTF.